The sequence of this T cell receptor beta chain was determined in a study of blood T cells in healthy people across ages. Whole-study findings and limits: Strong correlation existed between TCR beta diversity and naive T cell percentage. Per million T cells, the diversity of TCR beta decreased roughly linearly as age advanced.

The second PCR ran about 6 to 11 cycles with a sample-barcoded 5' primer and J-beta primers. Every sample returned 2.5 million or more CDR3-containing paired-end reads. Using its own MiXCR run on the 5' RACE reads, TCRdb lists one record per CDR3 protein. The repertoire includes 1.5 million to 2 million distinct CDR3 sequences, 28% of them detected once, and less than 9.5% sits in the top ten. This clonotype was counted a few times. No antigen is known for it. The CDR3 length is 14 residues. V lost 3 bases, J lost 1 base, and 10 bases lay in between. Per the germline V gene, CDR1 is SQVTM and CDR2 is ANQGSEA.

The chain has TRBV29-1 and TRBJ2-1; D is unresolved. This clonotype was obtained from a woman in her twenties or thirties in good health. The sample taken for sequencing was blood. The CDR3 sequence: CSVEAKGSYNEQFF. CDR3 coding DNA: TGCAGCGTTGAGGCTAAGGGATCCTACAATGAGCAGTTCTTC.